This record covers a single T cell receptor (beta chain). What it binds is not known. One junction end does not reproduce the germline sequence, and a read error may be involved. The data were taken from a study of glioma-infiltrating T cells. Study findings and constraints: Above-expected tissue-blood divergence occurred in all gliomas, most in low-grade ones.

TCR alpha and beta CDR3 regions were amplified from RNA using iRepertoire nested multiplex PCR. For one-step reverse transcription and amplification, roughly 95-400 ng of tissue mRNA or PBMC total RNA was used. One entry per CDR3 protein results from TCRdb running MiXCR on the multiplex PCR reads. The table lists approximately 100,000 distinct CDR3 sequences, about 30% of them singletons. Sequencing was done on a sample of glioma tissue, nonneoplastic brain tissue, or PBMCs (not recorded which). The sequence came from a human donor with low-grade glioma or glioblastoma, undergoing nonglioma brain surgery, or in good health (not recorded which).

The chain's CDR3 is CSAGGVGTYNSPLNF. CDR3 in DNA: TGCAGTGCTGGGGGAGTCGGGACCTATAATTCACCCCTCAACTTT. The chain carries TRBV20-1 and TRBJ1-6, with D possibly matching TRBD1 (5 bases). The CDR3 loop spans 15 amino acids. CDR1 and CDR2 from the germline V gene are DFQATT and SNEGSKA (reference sequence).